This T cell receptor (beta chain) stems from a study of PD-L1 blockade in urothelial cancer. Study background: The patients had undergone anywhere from 0 to 3 prior chemotherapy regimens. Counts from blood samples showed a median of roughly 140,000 T cells.

Concerning this clone: What it recognizes is unknown.

Notes on the study in general: Greater 3-week expansion of tumor-associated blood clones was recorded for durable-benefit patients.

Noted time point: pretreatment peripheral blood. Pretreatment and on-treatment blood mononuclear cell samples were taken, totaling between 1 and 8 time points per patient. Sequenced by immunoSEQ multiplex PCR; TCRdb stores in-frame clones only, minus some. The sample comprises tens of thousands of clones, 75% to 85% of which are singletons, and roughly 7% rests with the top ten. The CDR3 runs 17 residues. CDR1 and CDR2 (germline): SGHDN, FVKESK. The V and J ends lost 0 bases and 4 bases, in that order; junction bases with no gene match: 10. Sample: PBMCs, taken around atezolizumab (anti-PD-L1) treatment. The chain is built from TRBV14 and TRBJ2-7, with TRBD2 matching 9 bases. This sequence was found in a man aged 60 to 69 with urothelial cancer. CDR3 bases: TGTGCCAGCAGCCAAGAGCGGGGGGGGCTCCCGGGATACGAGCAGTACTTC. The encoded protein is CASSQERGGLPGYEQYF.